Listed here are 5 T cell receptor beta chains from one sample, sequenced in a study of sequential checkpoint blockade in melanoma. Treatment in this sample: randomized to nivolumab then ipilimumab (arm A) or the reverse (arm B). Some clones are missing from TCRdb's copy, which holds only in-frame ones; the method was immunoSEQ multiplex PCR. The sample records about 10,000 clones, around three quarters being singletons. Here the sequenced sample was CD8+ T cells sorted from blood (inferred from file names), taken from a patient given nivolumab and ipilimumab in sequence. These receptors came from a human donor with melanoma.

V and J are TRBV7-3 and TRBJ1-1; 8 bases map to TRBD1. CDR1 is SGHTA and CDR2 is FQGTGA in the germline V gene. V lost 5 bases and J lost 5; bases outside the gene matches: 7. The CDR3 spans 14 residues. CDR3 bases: TGTGCCAGCAGCCGCACAGGGGGGATAACTGAAGCTTTCTTT. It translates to CASSRTGGITEAFF.

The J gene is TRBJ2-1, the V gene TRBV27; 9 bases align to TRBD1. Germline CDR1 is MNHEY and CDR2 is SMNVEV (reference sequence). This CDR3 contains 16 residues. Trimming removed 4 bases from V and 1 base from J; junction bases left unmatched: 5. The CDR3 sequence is CASSSWTGVSYNEQFF. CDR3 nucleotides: TGTGCCAGCAGTTCTTGGACAGGGGTATCCTACAATGAGCAGTTCTTC.

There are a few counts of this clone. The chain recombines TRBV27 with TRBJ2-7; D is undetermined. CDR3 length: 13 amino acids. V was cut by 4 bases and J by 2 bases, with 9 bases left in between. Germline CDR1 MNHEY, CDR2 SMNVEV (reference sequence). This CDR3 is CASSSPRTYEQYF. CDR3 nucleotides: TGTGCCAGCAGTTCGCCCAGGACCTACGAGCAGTACTTC.

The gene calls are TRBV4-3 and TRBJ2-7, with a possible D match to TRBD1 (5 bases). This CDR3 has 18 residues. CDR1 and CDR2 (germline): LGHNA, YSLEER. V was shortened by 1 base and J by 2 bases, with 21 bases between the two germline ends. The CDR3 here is CASSQGRIGVSITYEQYF. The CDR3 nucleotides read TGCGCCAGCAGCCAAGGGAGAATAGGGGTTTCAATAACCTACGAGCAGTACTTC.

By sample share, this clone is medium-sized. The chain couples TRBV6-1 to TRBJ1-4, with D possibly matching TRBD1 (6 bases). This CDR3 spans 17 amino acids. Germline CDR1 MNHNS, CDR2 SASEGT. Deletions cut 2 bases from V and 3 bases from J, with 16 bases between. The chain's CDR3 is CASSEFQGTIPNEKLFF. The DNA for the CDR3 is TGTGCCAGCAGTGAATTCCAGGGGACGATCCCTAATGAAAAACTGTTTTTT.